This T cell receptor (beta chain) emerged from a study of post-analysis software for immune sequencing data (dated by TCRdb to between 2014 and 2017). Looking at the study overall: Disease courses on record covered relapsing-remitting, secondary progressive and progressive-relapsing multiple sclerosis, though some patients had no subtype annotation. The patient repertoires were set against around eleven previously published healthy control repertoires from donors whose ages ranged from roughly 6 to 25 years. A subset of samples was prepared in parallel using single-end sample barcoding, then pooled and co-amplified after Illumina adapter ligation. The full study reports these points: Direct clustering with F measure revealed strong co-clustering of samples prepared in the same batch, which led to a batch-effect correction. Multiple sclerosis patients had significantly lower normalized Chao1 diversity than controls, a result that suggests substantial peripheral T-cell clonal expansion. The multiple sclerosis patient group was slightly younger than the control group. Patients showed significantly higher frequencies than controls for roughly five TRBV segments, among them TRBV5-6, TRBV5-1 and TRBV20-1.

The CDR3 measures 12 amino acids from cysteine to phenylalanine. Of the read, only the CDR3 DNA is kept; its 36 bases are in frame from base 1. V lost 7 bases and J lost 6 bases, and the count of bases not matched to a germline gene is 4. The germline V gene sets CDR1 to SNHLY and CDR2 to FYNNEI. Libraries were prepared through PCR. These reads were obtained on an Illumina HiSeq 2500. To reduce PCR and sequencing biases, unique molecular identifiers were built into the TCR beta cDNA libraries. Approximately 500,000 cDNA molecules were obtained for every 1 to 10 million input T cells, so each molecule roughly corresponded to one T cell. The patient libraries were prepared and sequenced with the same protocol used for the earlier healthy control dataset. Samples belonging to the same batch were prepared together, multiplexed and sequenced on a shared HiSeq lane. Concerning the study's data processing: MIGEC was used to process the raw barcoded reads, and molecular identifier groups with only a single read were discarded before consensus assembly and CDR3 extraction. Clonotype tables were post-analysed with VDJtools, normalizing diversity by down-sampling all datasets to the smallest sample size. To correct batch-related cross-sample contamination, repertoire overlap clustering matched CDR3 amino acid sequences but not nucleotide sequences. TCRdb reran the public reads through fastp at Q25 and MiXCR, keeping productive beta chains. Rows matching on CDR3 protein sequence are summarized as one entry with the most common DNA and genes. These V and J calls rely on TCRdb rather than the paper's analysis. The sample table contains almost 700,000 distinct CDR3 sequences; only one count was recorded for approximately 59% of them. In total, the top ten clones hold about 10% of the sample.

About this clonotype itself: Its antigen is still unknown. Base qualities are not recorded, but no much larger clone differs from it by a single base.

To demonstrate the VDJtools post-analysis software, the study profiled TCR beta repertoires from the peripheral blood of around 13 young patients with multiple sclerosis. Multiple sclerosis patients were children and adolescents aged roughly 6 to 16 years. Sequences were obtained from blood. In this chain, TRBV2 is recombined with TRBJ2-7; TRBD2 matches 9 bases in the middle. This TCR was sampled from a girl aged 2-15 years with multiple sclerosis. The DNA is TGTGCCAGCAAGATAGCGGGGGCCGAGCAGTACTTC. It encodes CASKIAGAEQYF.